These 25 T cell receptor beta chains came from one sample sequenced in a study of T cells after yellow fever vaccination. Via MiXCR, TCRdb re-called the 5' RACE reads, giving one row per CDR3 protein. The sample yields a few hundred thousand distinct CDR3 sequences, roughly 6.8% seen once. Sample: PBMCs, taken approximately 40 days after the first yellow fever vaccination. The receptors derive from a young man who received the YFV17D yellow fever vaccine.

V gene TRBV4-2 combines with J gene TRBJ2-3, with 11 bases that match TRBD2. Germline CDR1 LGHNA, CDR2 YNFKEQ. The CDR3 consists of 17 residues. V lost 5 bases and J lost 0; bases outside the gene matches: 7. CDR3 coding DNA: TGTGCCAGCAGCTCCACACTAGCGGGGGCAAGCACAGATACGCAGTATTTT. It codes for CASSSTLAGASTDTQYF.

The chain has TRBV5-1 and TRBJ2-5, with D maybe TRBD2 (5 bases). The CDR3 length is 15 residues. Germline V CDR1 and CDR2: SGHRS, YFSETQ. V was cut by 4 bases and J by 5 bases, with 18 bases left in between. For the CDR3, the DNA is TGCGCCAGCAGCCTAGCCGTGACCACCGGCGAGACCCAGTACTTC. Translated, it gives CASSLAVTTGETQYF.

This clonotype was observed a few times. J is TRBJ2-3 and V is TRBV15; weak D call: TRBD1 (5 bases). The germline gives CDR1 LNHNV, CDR2 YYDKDF (reference sequence). Trimming removed 2 bases at V and 2 bases at J, with 23 bases between. This CDR3 has 19 amino acids. The CDR3 region is CATSRPERDTGALTDTQYF. The CDR3, as DNA: TGTGCCACCAGCAGACCTGAACGAGATACAGGAGCCCTCACAGATACGCAGTATTTT.

V is TRBV6-5 and J is TRBJ1-4; D is possibly TRBD1 (5 bases). CDR1 and CDR2 from the germline V gene are MNHEY and SVGAGI. V shed 4 bases and J shed 3 bases, with 9 bases lying between them. This CDR3 is 14 amino acids long. CDR3 sequence: CASSSAGSNEKLFF. The CDR3 DNA follows: TGTGCCAGCAGTTCGGCAGGGTCTAATGAAAAACTGTTTTTT.

The table lists this clonotype with a few counts. The J gene is TRBJ1-2, the V gene TRBV6-5; TRBD1 aligns across 8 bases. Germline CDR1 and CDR2: MNHEY and SVGAGI. Trimming removed 3 bases from V and 8 bases from J; junction bases left unmatched: 2. The CDR3 runs 12 residues. The CDR3 nucleotides read TGTGCCAGCAGTTATTGGGACAGGGGCTACACCTTC. Its protein is CASSYWDRGYTF.

The chain joins TRBV5-1 to TRBJ2-3; D perhaps matches TRBD1 (6 bases). V lost 6 bases to trimming and J lost 5 bases, with 19 bases between them. The CDR3 totals 15 residues. Germline values: CDR1 SGHRS, CDR2 YFSETQ. The CDR3 reads CASTDSGTHEDTQYF. As DNA, the CDR3 is TGCGCCAGCACCGACTCCGGGACACACGAAGATACGCAGTATTTT.

The gene calls are TRBV9 and TRBJ2-3, with a tentative D call TRBD2 (5 bases). The CDR3 runs to 17 residues. Germline V gene lookup returns CDR1 SGDLS and CDR2 YYNGEE. Deletions cut 0 bases from V and 2 bases from J, with 16 bases between. CDR3 DNA: TGTGCCAGCAGCGTAGTCCCTGGACTCCGCCACACAGATACGCAGTATTTT. Translated, it gives CASSVVPGLRHTDTQYF.

V gene TRBV6-5 combines with J gene TRBJ2-7; 7 bases are a match to TRBD2. The CDR3 loop spans 15 amino acids. V gave up 2 bases and J gave up 3 bases; unmatched junction bases: 7. CDR1 is MNHEY and CDR2 is SVGAGI in the germline V gene. The CDR3 coding sequence is TGTGCCAGCAGTTACGACGGGGGGAGGGTCTACGAGCAGTACTTC. Protein sequence: CASSYDGGRVYEQYF.

The J gene is TRBJ1-2, the V gene TRBV6-5; 9 nucleotides line up with TRBD1. The CDR3 loop spans 15 amino acids. Per the germline V gene, CDR1 is MNHEY and CDR2 is SVGAGI. V lost 2 bases, J lost 14 bases, and 15 bases stayed unmatched. As DNA, the CDR3 is TGTGCCAGCAGTTACACCAGGACAGGGGCCGAACTGAGGACCTTC. Translating it yields CASSYTRTGAELRTF.

The gene calls are TRBV6-2 or TRBV6-3 and TRBJ2-1, with D possibly called TRBD1 or TRBD2 (7 bases each). Between the trimmed V and J ends, which lost 7 bases and 12 bases, there was a span of 16 bases. The CDR3 has 12 amino acids. Germline lookup yields CDR1 MNHEY and CDR2 SVGEGT. Here the CDR3 reads CASTGGGHGQFF. The CDR3 nucleotides are TGTGCCAGCACAGGGGGGGGCCATGGGCAGTTCTTC.

This clonotype was seen many times. This chain connects TRBV9 to TRBJ2-1, with D perhaps matching TRBD1 or TRBD2 (5 bases each). V gave up 3 bases and J gave up 2 bases, with 15 bases separating them. The germline V gene encodes CDR1 SGDLS and CDR2 YYNGEE. The CDR3 has 16 amino acids. The CDR3 region has the DNA TGTGCCAGCAGCGCCGACGGGACGGACGCCTACAATGAGCAGTTCTTC. This sequence encodes CASSADGTDAYNEQFF.

This clonotype turned up a few times. The chain employs TRBV4-3 and TRBJ1-4, with D unclear. Germline CDR1 reads LGHNA; CDR2 reads YSLEER. V lost 0 bases to trimming and J lost 6 bases, with 20 bases between them. The CDR3 length is 18 residues. The CDR3 loop is CASSQDLEDWVGDEKLFF. Here the CDR3 DNA reads TGCGCCAGCAGCCAAGATCTAGAGGATTGGGTAGGAGATGAAAAACTGTTTTTT.

This clonotype was counted between two and nine times. The V call is TRBV12-3 or TRBV12-4, the J call TRBJ2-4, with D uncertain. V lost 5 bases, J lost 3 bases, and 8 bases lay in between. This CDR3 contains 13 residues. The CDR3 sequence is CASSKLFKNIQYF. In nucleotides, the CDR3 is TGTGCCAGCAGTAAACTCTTCAAAAACATTCAGTACTTC.

This clonotype occurred a few times. The gene calls are TRBV7-2 and TRBJ2-5; TRBD2 might be the D (6 bases). The CDR3 sequence is 15 residues long. The germline V and J ends were trimmed by 1 base and 1 base, with 10 bases remaining between them. The germline V gene has CDR1 SGHTA and CDR2 FQGNSA. CDR3 bases: TGTGCCAGCAGCTTAGGTTCGCGGGGCCAAGAGACCCAGTACTTC. It specifies CASSLGSRGQETQYF.

This clonotype was picked up many times. This chain uses TRBV7-6 with TRBJ2-1; D may correspond to TRBD1 or TRBD2 (5 bases each). CDR3 length: 13 residues. The germline V gene encodes CDR1 SGHVS and CDR2 FNYEAQ. V was shortened by 0 bases and J by 9 bases, with 9 bases between the two germline ends. CDR3 region: CASSLAMGTEQFF. The CDR3 coding sequence is TGTGCCAGCAGCTTAGCGATGGGGACTGAGCAGTTCTTC. Looking up the rest from reference TRBV7-6 and TRBJ2-1 gives the full variable domain: GAGVSQSPRYKVTKRGQDVALRCDPISGHVSLYWYRQALGQGPEFLTYFNYEAQQDKSGLPNDRFSAERPEGSISTLTIQRTEQRDSAMYRCASSLAMGTEQFFGPGTRLTVL.

The rearrangement links TRBV4-1 to TRBJ2-1; TRBD2 matches at 11 bases. With 0 bases clipped from V and 3 bases from J, the junction kept 4 bases outside the gene matches. Germline assignment: CDR1 MGHRA and CDR2 YSYEKL. CDR3 size: 17 residues. CDR3 bases: TGCGCCAGCAGCCAAGATGTAGCGGGGGGGTTCTACAATGAGCAGTTCTTC. This codes for CASSQDVAGGFYNEQFF.

This clonotype has a handful of counts. The chain joins TRBV18 to TRBJ1-6, with TRBD1 as a possible D gene (5 bases). V dropped 6 bases and J dropped 7 bases, with 16 bases sitting between them. The CDR3 spans 15 residues. Germline V gene data show CDR1 as KGHSH and CDR2 as LQKENI. CDR3 coding DNA: TGTGCCAGCTCTCTAAGCGTGGGGGAAAATTCACCCCTCCACTTT. This encodes CASSLSVGENSPLHF.

This clonotype was observed many times. This chain joins TRBV12-3 or TRBV12-4 and TRBJ2-1; 8 bases map to TRBD2. CDR3 length equals 15 residues. Trimming removed 5 bases from V and 8 bases from J; junction bases left unmatched: 11. The CDR3 reads CASSPGQRGWDEQFF. The CDR3 coding sequence is TGTGCCAGCAGTCCCGGCCAGCGGGGGTGGGATGAGCAGTTCTTC.

CDR3 coding DNA: TGTGCCAGCAGTCGCCGCAGGGAGTCGGTGGCAGATACGCAGTATTTT. Translation: CASSRRRESVADTQYF. The rearrangement uses TRBV6-2 or TRBV6-3 and TRBJ2-3, with D tentatively TRBD1 or TRBD2 (5 bases each). Germline V gene lookup returns CDR1 MNHEY and CDR2 SVGEGT. CDR3 size: 16 residues. Trimming removed 5 bases at V and 4 bases at J, with 19 bases between.

The CDR3 sequence: CASSDGEGSNQPQHF. In DNA, the CDR3 is TGTGCCAGCTCAGACGGCGAGGGTAGCAATCAGCCCCAGCATTTT. J is TRBJ1-5 and V is TRBV18; D gene ambiguous. Per the germline V gene, CDR1 is KGHSH and CDR2 is LQKENI. V lost 5 bases to trimming and J lost 0 bases, with 11 bases between them. The CDR3 covers 15 residues.

This clonotype was counted only a few times. The chain employs TRBV15 and TRBJ2-2; 8 bases agree with TRBD1. This CDR3 spans 13 amino acids. V was pared by 6 bases and J by 7 bases, with 4 bases of the junction left unmatched. Germline assignment: CDR1 LNHNV and CDR2 YYDKDF (reference sequence). CDR3 in DNA: TGTGCCACCAGGACAGGGGCGGTCGGGGAGCTGTTTTTT. This gives the protein CATRTGAVGELFF. The full variable domain, rest sourced from reference TRBV15 and TRBJ2-2, is DAMVIQNPRYQVTQFGKPVTLSCSQTLNHNVMYWYQQKSSQAPKLLFHYYDKDFNNEADTPDNFQSRRPNTSFCFLDIRSPGLGDTAMYLCATRTGAVGELFFGEGSRLTVL.

This clonotype has just a few counts. The chain couples TRBV11-2 to TRBJ2-3, with 10 bases identical to TRBD2. The CDR3 sequence is 16 residues long. Germline V gives CDR1 SGHAT, CDR2 FQNNGV. Trimming at V came to 3 bases and at J to 5 bases, leaving 8 bases not matched to a gene. The CDR3: CASSFGLAGEGDTQYF. The CDR3 DNA follows: TGTGCCAGCAGCTTCGGGCTAGCGGGGGAAGGAGATACGCAGTATTTT.

V gene TRBV4-2 combines with J gene TRBJ2-2; D is possibly TRBD1 (6 bases). Trimming pared 1 base from V and 5 bases from J, leaving 14 bases between. CDR3 length equals 16 residues. Per germline, CDR1 LGHNA and CDR2 YNFKEQ. The CDR3 region is CASSQVETGQTGELFF. As DNA, the CDR3 is TGTGCCAGCAGCCAAGTCGAAACAGGGCAAACCGGGGAGCTGTTTTTT.

This clonotype was seen more than once but under ten times. The chain recombines TRBV20-1 with TRBJ1-2; D remains unclear. Trimming removed 0 bases from V and 4 bases from J, with 12 bases in between. Germline values: CDR1 DFQATT, CDR2 SNEGSKA (reference sequence). The CDR3 runs 14 residues. The CDR3 DNA sequence: TGCAGTGCTAGAGATCGATTGGCCACCTATGGCTACACCTTC. Translation: CSARDRLATYGYTF.

V usage is TRBV28 and J usage is TRBJ2-5, with 8 bases lining up with TRBD2. CDR3 length: 17 residues. Germline lookup yields CDR1 MDHEN and CDR2 SYDVKM. The trim removed 8 bases at V and 5 bases at J, leaving 19 bases unmatched. CDR3 sequence: CASATGAGGGLDETQYF. DNA of the CDR3: TGTGCCAGCGCGACGGGCGCGGGGGGCGGGCTGGATGAGACCCAGTACTTC. The entire variable domain, with the rest obtained from reference TRBV28 and TRBJ2-5, is as follows: DVKVTQSSRYLVKRTGEKVFLECVQDMDHENMFWYRQDPGLGLRLIYFSYDVKMKEKGDIPEGYSVSREKKERFSLILESASTNQTSMYLCASATGAGGGLDETQYFGPGTRLLVL.